Below are 16 T cell receptor beta chains sequenced from a single sample in a study. From the RT-PCR reads, TCRdb called clonotypes with MiXCR, one entry per CDR3 protein. The sample has 550,000 to 750,000 distinct CDR3 sequences; 14% are singletons. Material: memory CD4+ T cells from blood. All receptors derive from a female donor in good health, serving as a healthy control.

The genes are TRBV5-1 and TRBJ2-1; possible D gene TRBD2, 5 bases. Germline CDR1 reads SGHRS; CDR2 reads YFSETQ. The CDR3 consists of 13 residues. Trimming cost V 7 bases and J 5 bases, with 13 bases left between them. CDR3 bases: TGCGCCAGCTCGGAGGCAGGTAACAATGAGCAGTTCTTC. Its translation is CASSEAGNNEQFF.

The chain joins TRBV3-1 to TRBJ2-2; TRBD2 aligns across 7 bases. Looked up from germline, CDR1 is LGHDT and CDR2 is YNNKEL (reference sequence). This CDR3 is 13 amino acids long. V shed 4 bases, J shed 7 bases, and the junction held 3 bases outside the gene matches. The CDR3, as DNA: TGTGCCAGCAGCCTCCGGACTAGCGGGGAGCTGTTTTTT. It specifies CASSLRTSGELFF.

This clonotype has at least ten counts. The rearrangement uses TRBV5-1 and TRBJ1-2; no clear D gene. The CDR3 has 15 residues. Germline assignment: CDR1 SGHRS and CDR2 YFSETQ. Between the trimmed V and J ends, which lost 0 bases and 0 bases, there was a span of 9 bases. The CDR3 spells CASSLATSTNYGYTF. CDR3 sequence (DNA): TGCGCCAGCAGCTTGGCGACATCGACTAACTATGGCTACACCTTC. Complete variable domain (other parts from reference TRBV5-1 and TRBJ1-2): KAGVTQTPRYLIKTRGQQVTLSCSPISGHRSVSWYQQTPGQGLQFLFEYFSETQRNKGNFPGRFSGRQFSNSRSEMNVSTLELGDSALYLCASSLATSTNYGYTFGSGTRLTVV.

In the case of this clonotype: No conserved phenylalanine or tryptophan is present at the end of the CDR3, so a read error is the likely explanation. Because the CDR3's place on the DNA is in doubt, the DNA is left out and the CDR3 is given as listed by TCRdb. The V gene is TRBV28, the J gene TRBJ2-1; the tabulated D call, TRBD2, remains unverified against the DNA. 11 amino acids form the CDR3, both terminal residues included. Germline CDR1 is MDHEN and CDR2 is SYDVKM. CDR3 in amino acids: CASSRDYALSA.

This clonotype turned up a few times. J is TRBJ1-2 and V is TRBV20-1; D call uncertain. This CDR3 comprises 15 residues. V lost 0 bases and J 0 bases, leaving 11 bases between the germline ends. Per germline, CDR1 DFQATT and CDR2 SNEGSKA (reference sequence). CDR3 bases: TGCAGTGCTAGAGATAACGGGAATACTAACTATGGCTACACCTTC. Translation gives CSARDNGNTNYGYTF.

This clonotype was counted ten times or more. The chain employs TRBV7-2 and TRBJ1-1; no reliable D call. The CDR3 is 13 amino acids. Deletions cut 5 bases from V and 0 bases from J, with 7 bases between. From germline, CDR1 is SGHTA and CDR2 FQGNSA. CDR3 DNA sequence: TGTGCCAGCAGCCACAACATGAACACTGAAGCTTTCTTT. The encoded protein is CASSHNMNTEAFF. Filled out from reference TRBV7-2 and TRBJ1-1, the complete variable domain reads GAGVSQSPSNKVTEKGKDVELRCDPISGHTALYWYRQSLGQGLEFLIYFQGNSAPDKSGLPSDRFSAERTGGSVSTLTIQRTQQEDSAVYLCASSHNMNTEAFFGQGTRLTVV.

In this sample, this clonotype turned up many times. The DNA of the CDR3 is TGTGCCAGCAGTCAAACAGGGATTGTGTCCTACGAGCAGTACTTC. Its protein product is CASSQTGIVSYEQYF. J is TRBJ2-7 and V is TRBV6-5; D may be TRBD1 (6 bases). The CDR3 covers 15 residues. Germline V gene data show CDR1 as MNHEY and CDR2 as SVGAGI. The germline V and J ends were trimmed by 5 bases and 1 base, with 15 bases remaining between them.

This chain joins TRBV4-1 and TRBJ2-5, with TRBD2 identical over 11 bases. The junction had 9 bases not matched to a gene; V was cut back by 4 bases and J by 5 bases. This CDR3 region has 16 residues. Germline CDR1 is MGHRA and CDR2 is YSYEKL. Here the CDR3 reads CASSLLTSGIGETQYF. The CDR3 DNA is TGCGCCAGCAGCCTACTGACTAGCGGGATTGGGGAGACCCAGTACTTC.

This clonotype was counted ten times or more. This chain joins TRBV12-3 or TRBV12-4 and TRBJ1-1, with a weak D call TRBD1 (6 bases). The CDR3 totals 14 residues. Between the trimmed V and J ends, which lost 7 bases and 3 bases, there was a span of 15 bases. The CDR3 protein is CASTSGQLYTEAFF. In nucleotides, the CDR3 is TGTGCCAGCACCTCGGGACAACTGTACACTGAAGCTTTCTTT.

This clonotype was found a few times. The chain recombines TRBV20-1 with TRBJ1-2; tentatively, D is TRBD1 (6 bases). Germline V gene data show CDR1 as DFQATT and CDR2 as SNEGSKA (reference sequence). The CDR3 consists of 12 residues. The CDR3 region has the DNA TGCAGGGGTGGTACAGGGAACTATGGCTACACCTTC. This encodes CRGGTGNYGYTF.

The sample holds a few counts of this clonotype. This chain uses TRBV5-6 with TRBJ2-3; 8 bases align to TRBD1. The ends lost 5 bases at V and 4 bases at J; junction bases unmatched: 6. Germline V gives CDR1 SGHDT, CDR2 YYEEEE. The CDR3 is 14 residues long. The CDR3 sequence: CASSPRTGPDTQYF. DNA for the CDR3: TGTGCCAGCAGTCCCCGGACAGGGCCAGATACGCAGTATTTT. Filled out from reference TRBV5-6 and TRBJ2-3, the complete variable domain reads DAGVTQSPTHLIKTRGQQVTLRCSPKSGHDTVSWYQQALGQGPQFIFQYYEEEERQRGNFPDRFSGHQFPNYSSELNVNALLLGDSALYLCASSPRTGPDTQYFGPGTRLTVL.

In this sample, this clonotype turned up a few times. The V and J genes are TRBV24-1 and TRBJ1-2, with 7 bases lining up with TRBD1. The V gene's germline CDR1 is KGHDR and CDR2 SFDVKD. The length of the CDR3 is 14 residues. V dropped 4 bases and J dropped 4; count of bases not matched to a gene: 5. Written as DNA, the CDR3 is TGTGCCACCAGTGAGCCGGGACAGATCTATGGCTACACCTTC. The encoded protein is CATSEPGQIYGYTF.

This clonotype was seen a handful of times. The gene calls are TRBV5-5 and TRBJ2-7, with D possibly TRBD2 on 6 matching bases. The germline CDR1 and CDR2 sequences are SGHKS and YYEKEE (reference sequence). The CDR3 contains 14 residues. Trimming shortened V by 0 bases and J by 7 bases, and 14 bases separated the two germline ends. DNA of the CDR3: TGTGCCAGCAGCTTGGGACCGCTGGCGGGAGAGCAGTACTTC. Encoded protein: CASSLGPLAGEQYF.

This clonotype was observed at least ten times. The chain recombines TRBV7-2 with TRBJ1-1; D uncertain. The CDR3 totals 13 residues. The germline CDR1 and CDR2 sequences are SGHTA and FQGNSA. V was trimmed by 4 bases and J by 2 bases, leaving 8 bases between them. This CDR3 is CASSSHTNTEAFF. Written as DNA, the CDR3 is TGTGCCAGCAGCTCCCATACAAACACTGAAGCTTTCTTT.

This clonotype was found many times. This sequence joins TRBV4-3 and TRBJ1-2; D is undetermined. Looked up from germline, CDR1 is LGHNA and CDR2 is YSLEER. The CDR3 spans 13 residues. Trimming removed 8 bases from V and 2 bases from J, with 12 bases in between. The CDR3 coding sequence is TGCGCCAGCCAAAAGGCGGGGAACTATGGCTACACCTTC. Translating it yields CASQKAGNYGYTF.

V is TRBV12-3 or TRBV12-4 and J is TRBJ2-1, with 13 bases aligning to TRBD2. The V gene end was trimmed by 3 bases and the J gene end by 8 bases; junction bases not matched to a gene: 4. The CDR3 sequence is 15 residues long. For the CDR3, the DNA is TGTGCCAGCAGTTTCAGGACTAGCGGGAGTGATGAGCAGTTCTTC. This gives the protein CASSFRTSGSDEQFF.